The next 10 T cell receptor beta chains were all read from a single sample in a study of blood T cell repertoires in COVID-19. Only in-frame clones appear in the TCRdb table, and some are missing; sequencing was by immunoSEQ multiplex PCR. This table holds roughly 410,000 clones, about 91% found once. Sample: peripheral blood. Every receptor here comes from a middle-aged woman with COVID-19, enrolled during active disease.

The chain combines TRBV4-3 with TRBJ2-1; 7 bases are shared with TRBD1. Germline V lookup: CDR1 LGHNA, CDR2 YSLEER. The junction had 9 bases not matched to a gene; V was cut back by 3 bases and J by 7 bases. There are 15 residues in the CDR3. The CDR3 coding sequence is TGCGCCAGCAGCCAGGTAGGACAGGCTAGGAATGAGCAGTTCTTC. This translates into CASSQVGQARNEQFF.

The chain couples TRBV27 to TRBJ2-2; maybe TRBD2 (6 bases). Trimming took off 8 bases at V and 4 bases at J, with 11 bases between the two ends. CDR3 length: 13 amino acids. Germline values: CDR1 MNHEY, CDR2 SMNVEV (reference sequence). In nucleotides, the CDR3 is TGTGCCAGCGGGCTAGCGCCCACCGGGGAGCTGTTTTTT. Translation: CASGLAPTGELFF.

The rearrangement links TRBV5-8 to TRBJ1-1, with 7 positions matching TRBD1. There are 16 residues in the CDR3. With 4 bases clipped from V and 6 bases from J, the junction kept 15 bases outside the gene matches. Germline lookup yields CDR1 SGHTS and CDR2 YDEGEE. CDR3 protein: CASSKDRVFGVAEAFF. The CDR3 region has the DNA TGTGCCAGCAGCAAAGACAGGGTTTTTGGTGTCGCTGAAGCTTTCTTT. Looking up the rest from reference TRBV5-8 and TRBJ1-1 gives the full variable domain: EAGVTQSPTHLIKTRGQQATLRCSPISGHTSVYWYQQALGLGLQFLLWYDEGEERNRGNFPPRFSGRQFPNYSSELNVNALELEDSALYLCASSKDRVFGVAEAFFGQGTRLTVV.

This clone was seen a single time. The chain employs TRBV27 and TRBJ2-7; 7 bases are shared with TRBD2. This CDR3 region has 14 residues. Germline V gene lookup returns CDR1 MNHEY and CDR2 SMNVEV (reference sequence). The J segment lost 6 bases and the V segment lost 0 bases, leaving 5 bases of the junction unmatched. The CDR3 protein is CASSLSAGRGEQYF. The CDR3 DNA sequence: TGTGCCAGCAGTTTATCCGCGGGGAGGGGCGAGCAGTACTTC.

CDR3 nucleotides: TGTGCCATCAGTCTTACCGGGACTAGCAGCAATGAGCAGTTCTTC. Translation gives CAISLTGTSSNEQFF. The rearrangement links TRBV10-3 to TRBJ2-1; 9 bases fit TRBD2. V shed 5 bases, J shed 6 bases, and the junction held 8 bases outside the gene matches. The CDR3 sequence is 15 residues long. The germline CDR1 and CDR2 sequences are ENHRY and SYGVKD.

The chain carries TRBV12-3 or TRBV12-4 and TRBJ2-3; possible D gene TRBD1, 5 bases. The CDR3 is 13 residues long. The V end lost 6 bases, the J end lost 2 bases, and 9 bases lay between the germline ends. CDR3 region: CASRLQATDTQYF. As DNA, the CDR3 is TGTGCCAGCAGGCTACAGGCCACAGATACGCAGTATTTT.

The V and J genes are TRBV5-1 and TRBJ1-1; 8 bases map to TRBD1. Germline-derived CDR1 and CDR2 are SGHRS and YFSETQ. CDR3 length equals 14 residues. V dropped 4 bases and J dropped 4; count of bases not matched to a gene: 6. The CDR3 is CASSVGQGVTEAFF. The DNA for the CDR3 is TGCGCCAGCAGCGTCGGACAGGGCGTCACTGAAGCTTTCTTT.

The V gene is TRBV18, the J gene TRBJ1-5; 7 nucleotides align to TRBD1. CDR3 length equals 18 residues. Germline CDR1 and CDR2: KGHSH and LQKENI. J lost 2 bases, V lost 3 bases, and 13 bases had no gene match. CDR3 in amino acids: CASSPRATGRIGNQPQHF. CDR3 nucleotide sequence: TGTGCCAGCTCACCGAGAGCGACAGGGAGAATTGGCAATCAGCCCCAGCATTTT. Looking up the rest from reference TRBV18 and TRBJ1-5 gives the full variable domain: NAGVMQNPRHLVRRRGQEARLRCSPMKGHSHVYWYRQLPEEGLKFMVYLQKENIIDESGMPKERFSAEFPKEGPSILRIQQVVRGDSAAYFCASSPRATGRIGNQPQHFGDGTRLSIL.

The sample holds one count of this clone. The genes are TRBV19 and TRBJ2-1; 13 bases map to TRBD2. The ends lost 4 bases at V and 7 bases at J; junction bases unmatched: 7. This CDR3 contains 16 residues. Germline CDR1 and CDR2: LNHDA and SQIVND (reference sequence). The CDR3 region is CASSKRTSGRRNEQFF. As DNA, the CDR3 is TGTGCCAGTAGTAAACGGACTAGCGGGAGACGAAATGAGCAGTTCTTC.

The chain has TRBV6-5 and TRBJ2-7; the match to TRBD1 covers 8 bases. The J segment lost 5 bases and the V segment lost 4 bases, leaving 7 bases of the junction unmatched. From germline, CDR1 is MNHEY and CDR2 SVGAGI. The CDR3 has 14 residues. The chain's CDR3 is CASSSTGGSNEQYF. CDR3 DNA sequence: TGTGCCAGCAGTTCTACAGGGGGAAGCAACGAGCAGTACTTC.